Listed below are T cell receptor beta chains from one sample, sequenced in a study of blood T cell repertoires in COVID-19. Repertoires were generated with immunoSEQ multiplex PCR, while TCRdb's copy carries only in-frame clones and drops some. This table holds just over 250,000 clones, approximately 86% found once. The specimen sequenced was peripheral blood. The receptor set was obtained from a man aged 35 to 55 who had recovered from COVID-19. Both conserved end residues are part of each CDR3. D genes are given only for firm matches. Some rows mark clone size as missing; the rest say once, few, many or name a class of expanded clone.

J gene | V gene | clone size | D gene | CDR3 protein | CDR3 DNA
TRBJ2-1 | TRBV5-6 | - | - | CASSKEREGGSYNEQFF | TGTGCCAGCAGCAAAGAGAGAGAGGGAGGTTCCTACAATGAGCAGTTCTTC
TRBJ2-3 | TRBV6-5 | - | - | CASSYSNGAPTDTQYF | TGTGCCAGCAGTTACTCGAATGGGGCCCCCACAGATACGCAGTATTTT
TRBJ1-4 | TRBV7-2 | - | TRBD1 | CASSVRQGANEKLFF | TGTGCCAGCAGCGTTAGACAGGGGGCTAATGAAAAACTGTTTTTT
TRBJ2-7 | TRBV6-2/TRBV6-3 | - | TRBD2 | CASSYVRDYSYEQYF | TGTGCCAGCAGTTATGTCAGGGACTACTCCTACGAGCAGTACTTC
TRBJ1-1 | TRBV7-8 | - | - | CASSPGQQAFF | TGTGCCAGCAGCCCGGGACAACAAGCTTTCTTT
TRBJ1-6 | TRBV9 | - | - | CASSELPGNNSPLHF | TGTGCCAGCAGCGAGTTGCCGGGGAATAATTCACCCCTCCACTTT
TRBJ1-6 | TRBV6-5 | - | TRBD1 | CASSWDSNSPLHF | TGTGCCAGCAGTTGGGACAGCAATTCACCCCTCCACTTT
TRBJ2-7 | TRBV11-2 | once | TRBD2 | CASSLRGGGAGEQYF | TGTGCCAGCAGCTTACGTGGCGGGGGGGCCGGTGAGCAGTACTTC
TRBJ2-1 | TRBV7-9 | - | - | CASSLHRATYNEQFF | TGTGCCAGCAGCTTACACAGGGCCACCTACAATGAGCAGTTCTTC
TRBJ2-7 | TRBV7-2 | - | TRBD2 | CASSSGVSWGEQYF | TGTGCCAGCAGCAGCGGGGTGTCCTGGGGCGAGCAGTACTTC
TRBJ2-7 | TRBV3-1/TRBV3-2 | few | TRBD1 | CASSRLLDRSYEQYF | TGTGCCAGCAGCCGATTATTGGACAGGAGCTACGAGCAGTACTTC
TRBJ2-5 | TRBV5-5 | - | - | CASSLGAGFQETQYF | TGTGCCAGCAGCTTGGGGGCGGGGTTTCAAGAGACCCAGTACTTC
TRBJ1-4 | TRBV4-1 | - | - | CASSPYAGVSEKLFF | TGCGCCAGCAGCCCATACGCAGGGGTCAGTGAAAAACTGTTTTTT
TRBJ2-5 | TRBV27 | - | TRBD2 | CASSTRGGRRETQYF | TGTGCCAGCAGTACGCGGGGGGGGAGGCGGGAGACCCAGTACTTC
TRBJ2-7 | TRBV5-5 | - | - | CASMGLRVVDEQYF | TGTGCCAGCATGGGCCTCAGGGTGGTGGATGAGCAGTACTTC
TRBJ1-4 | TRBV20-1 | few | - | CSASSDSARKREKLFF | TGCAGTGCTAGTTCGGACTCGGCCCGAAAAAGAGAAAAACTGTTTTTT
TRBJ1-1 | TRBV12-5 | - | - | CASVSPWHTEAFF | TGTGCTAGTGTCAGTCCTTGGCACACTGAAGCTTTCTTT
TRBJ2-3 | TRBV28 | - | TRBD2 | CASSPLAGIATDTQYF | TGTGCCAGCAGTCCCTTAGCGGGCATTGCGACAGATACGCAGTATTTT
TRBJ1-4 | TRBV19 | once | - | CASRGGIHNEKLFF | TGTGCCAGTAGGGGGGGGATCCACAATGAAAAACTGTTTTTT
TRBJ1-5 | TRBV29-1 | - | - | CSVGRENQPQHF | TGCAGCGTTGGTAGGGAGAATCAGCCCCAGCATTTT
TRBJ1-6 | TRBV5-1 | - | - | CASSLGDNSPLHF | TGCGCCAGCAGCTTGGGCGATAATTCACCCCTCCACTTT
TRBJ2-1 | TRBV9 | once | TRBD1 | CASSLPRGLYNEQFF | TGTGCCAGCAGCCTCCCAAGGGGGCTCTACAATGAGCAGTTCTTC
TRBJ2-7 | TRBV6-5 | - | TRBD2 | CASSPSGIRYEQYF | TGTGCCAGCAGTCCTAGCGGGATTAGGTACGAGCAGTACTTC
TRBJ1-1 | TRBV19 | - | - | CASSSRTRNPEAFF | TGTGCCAGTAGTTCTCGAACCAGGAACCCTGAAGCTTTCTTT
TRBJ2-3 | TRBV9 | - | - | CASSQPQDTQYF | TGTGCCAGCAGCCAACCACAAGATACGCAGTATTTT
TRBJ1-1 | TRBV27 | - | TRBD1 | CASSLTPTRGPNTEAFF | TGTGCCAGCAGTCTCACCCCGACAAGGGGGCCGAACACTGAAGCTTTCTTT
TRBJ2-2 | TRBV25-1 | - | TRBD1 | CASSDPGTGDVTGELFF | TGTGCCAGCAGTGATCCTGGGACAGGGGACGTCACCGGGGAGCTGTTTTTT
TRBJ2-1 | TRBV6-6 | - | - | CASSYSPTYNEQFF | TGTGCCAGCAGTTACTCTCCTACCTACAATGAGCAGTTCTTC
TRBJ2-7 | TRBV7-9 | - | - | CASSSGWGEQYF | TGTGCCAGCAGCTCAGGGTGGGGCGAGCAGTACTTC
TRBJ1-1 | TRBV7-9 | - | - | CASSLGRGQEAFF | TGTGCCAGCAGCTTAGGCCGAGGACAGGAAGCTTTCTTT
TRBJ2-3 | TRBV5-4 | - | TRBD2 | CASSSPGGLTDTQYF | TGTGCCAGCAGCTCACCGGGGGGGCTCACAGATACGCAGTATTTT
TRBJ1-1 | TRBV7-8 | - | TRBD1 | CASSTDRETEAFF | TGTGCCAGCAGCACGGACAGGGAGACTGAAGCTTTCTTT
TRBJ1-6 | TRBV3-1/TRBV3-2 | - | - | CASSLRMGAVSPLHF | TGTGCCAGCAGCCTCAGGATGGGGGCAGTTTCACCCCTCCACTTT
TRBJ1-1 | TRBV5-5 | - | TRBD1 | CASSLGTRTGEAFF | TGTGCCAGCAGCTTGGGGACCCGGACAGGGGAAGCTTTCTTT
TRBJ2-1 | TRBV29-1 | - | TRBD2 | CSVERGDSYNEQFF | TGCAGCGTGGAGCGGGGGGACTCCTACAATGAGCAGTTCTTC
TRBJ1-6 | TRBV13 | many | TRBD1 | CASSQTGTGYSPLHF | TGTGCCAGCAGCCAAACCGGGACAGGTTATTCACCCCTCCACTTT
TRBJ1-3 | TRBV19 | - | - | CASSIVGQAGNTIYF | TGTGCCAGTAGTATAGTGGGACAAGCTGGAAACACCATATATTTT
TRBJ2-7 | TRBV2 | - | TRBD2 | CATHLGEGQYF | TGTGCCACCCACCTCGGGGAGGGGCAGTACTTC
TRBJ1-3 | TRBV7-6 | once | TRBD1 | CASSPQQGKGNTIYF | TGTGCCAGCAGCCCGCAACAGGGGAAGGGAAACACCATATATTTT
TRBJ2-2 | TRBV12-5 | once | - | CASGFLSVMRTGELFF | TGTGCTAGTGGTTTCCTCTCGGTAATGAGAACCGGGGAGCTGTTTTTT
TRBJ2-5 | TRBV7-2 | - | TRBD2 | CASSADLAGGRRETQYF | TGTGCCAGCAGCGCCGATCTAGCGGGGGGCCGGAGAGAGACCCAGTACTTC
TRBJ2-3 | TRBV6-4 | - | - | CASRVVATPTDTQYF | TGTGCCAGCAGGGTAGTAGCGACACCAACGGATACGCAGTATTTT
TRBJ2-1 | TRBV6-6 | - | TRBD2 | CAIRGGFYNEQFF | TGTGCCATCCGGGGGGGATTCTACAATGAGCAGTTCTTC
TRBJ2-3 | TRBV5-8 | - | TRBD2 | CASSFSGTSDGTDTQYF | TGTGCCAGCAGCTTCTCCGGGACTAGCGACGGCACAGATACGCAGTATTTT